This T cell receptor (beta chain) was retrieved from a study of T cells in women clearing cervical HPV infection. About the research overall: Only a few women had HLA typing results available. Study-wide results and caveats: Combining TCR richness with V gene abundances gave approximately 0.8 AUC. TRBV6-7 relative abundance averaged around 0.11% in cases and 0.15% to 0.2% in controls.

Concerning this clone: What it binds is unknown. The read falls 3 residues short of the CDR3 end, and the missing part is taken from the germline J gene.

This CDR3 region has 14 residues. CDR1 is MNHEY, CDR2 SVGEGT, per germline. Libraries were prepared by immunoSEQ multiplex PCR; TCRdb keeps only in-frame clonotypes and omits some of them. The repertoire table contains 40,000 to 60,000 clones. The material sequenced was blood buffy coat. J is TRBJ2-3 and V is TRBV6-2 or TRBV6-3; 8 bases fit TRBD1. The clonotype was recovered from a woman between 18 and 75 years old with a cervical HPV16 infection that either progressed to CIN3+ or cleared (not recorded which). The DNA read from the CDR3 is TGTGCCAGCAGCTTCGACAGGGGTGGAGGGGCG. It specifies CASSFDRGGGA. The full CDR3 protein is CASSFDRGGGAQYF.